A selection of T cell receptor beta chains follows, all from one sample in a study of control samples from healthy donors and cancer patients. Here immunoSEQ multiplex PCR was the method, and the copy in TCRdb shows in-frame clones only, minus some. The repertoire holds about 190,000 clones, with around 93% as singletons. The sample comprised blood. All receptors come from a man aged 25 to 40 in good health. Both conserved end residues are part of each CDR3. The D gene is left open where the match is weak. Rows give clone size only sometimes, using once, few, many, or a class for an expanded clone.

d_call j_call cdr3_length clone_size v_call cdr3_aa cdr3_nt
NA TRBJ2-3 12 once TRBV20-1 CSASPGTDTQYF TGCAGTGCTAGTCCGGGAACAGATACGCAGTATTTT
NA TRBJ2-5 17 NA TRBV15 CATSRDRVGWRQETQYF TGTGCCACCAGCAGAGACAGGGTGGGATGGCGGCAAGAGACCCAGTACTTC
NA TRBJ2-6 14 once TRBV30 CASRGLSGANVLTF TGTGCCTCTAGGGGCCTCTCTGGGGCCAACGTCCTGACTTTC
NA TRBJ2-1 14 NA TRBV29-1 CSVHPTGPYNEQFF TGCAGCGTTCACCCAACAGGACCATACAATGAGCAGTTCTTC
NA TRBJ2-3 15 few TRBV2 CASSRDSSHTDTQYF TGTGCCAGCAGCCGCGACTCGTCTCACACAGATACGCAGTATTTT
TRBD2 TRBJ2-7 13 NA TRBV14 CASSSSGGYEQYF TGTGCCAGCAGCTCTAGCGGGGGATACGAACAGTACTTC
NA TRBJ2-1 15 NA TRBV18 CASSAQTESYNEQFF TGTGCCAGCTCAGCCCAAACGGAGTCCTACAATGAGCAGTTCTTC
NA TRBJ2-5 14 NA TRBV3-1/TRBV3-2 CASSQVLAQETQYF TGTGCCAGCAGCCAGGTCCTCGCTCAAGAGACCCAGTACTTC
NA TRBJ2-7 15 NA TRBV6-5 CASITGGRELYEQYF TGTGCCAGCATCACGGGGGGCAGGGAACTCTACGAGCAGTACTTC
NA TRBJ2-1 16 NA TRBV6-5 CASSYGWAAYYNEQFF TGTGCCAGCAGTTACGGGTGGGCGGCGTACTACAATGAGCAGTTCTTC
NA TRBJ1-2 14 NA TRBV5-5 CASSSGSENYGYTF TGTGCCAGCAGCTCTGGGTCGGAGAACTATGGCTACACCTTC
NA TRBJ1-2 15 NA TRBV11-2 CASSLDRGTRYGYTF TGTGCCAGCAGCTTAGATCGTGGGACCCGGTATGGCTACACCTTC
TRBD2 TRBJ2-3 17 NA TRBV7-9 CASSDLYSGGAGDTQYF TGTGCCAGCAGCGATCTATATAGCGGGGGGGCTGGAGATACGCAGTATTTT
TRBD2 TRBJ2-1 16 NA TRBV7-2 CASSPPSSGGRAEQFF TGTGCCAGCAGCCCCCCGTCCAGCGGGGGTAGAGCTGAGCAGTTCTTC
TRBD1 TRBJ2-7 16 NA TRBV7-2 CASSYSGTGKTYEQYF TGTGCCAGCAGCTATTCGGGGACAGGGAAGACCTACGAGCAGTACTTC
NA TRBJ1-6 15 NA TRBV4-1 CASSQEAALNSPLHF TGCGCCAGCAGCCAAGAGGCAGCGCTTAATTCACCCCTCCACTTT
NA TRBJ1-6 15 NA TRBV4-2 CASSQLGSYNSPLHF TGTGCCAGCAGCCAACTGGGCTCCTATAATTCACCCCTCCACTTT
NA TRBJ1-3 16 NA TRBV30 CAWRDFGQSSGNTIYF TGTGCCTGGAGAGATTTCGGACAGAGCTCTGGAAACACCATATATTTT
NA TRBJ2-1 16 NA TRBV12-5 CASGLPTDVRYNEQFF TGTGCTAGTGGTTTGCCGACGGATGTAAGGTACAATGAGCAGTTCTTC
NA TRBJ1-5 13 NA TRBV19 CASKEKGNQPQHF TGTGCCAGTAAAGAAAAGGGCAATCAGCCCCAGCATTTT
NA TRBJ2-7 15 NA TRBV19 CASSMGWDSYLEQYF TGTGCCAGTAGTATGGGGTGGGACTCCTACCTGGAGCAGTACTTC
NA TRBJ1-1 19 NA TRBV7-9 CASSEIPRTDISGDTEAFF TGTGCCAGCAGCGAAATCCCCCGGACAGACATCTCCGGGGACACTGAAGCTTTCTTT
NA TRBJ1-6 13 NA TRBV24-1 CATSDWPAGTLHF TGTGCCACCAGTGATTGGCCCGCCGGAACCCTCCACTTT
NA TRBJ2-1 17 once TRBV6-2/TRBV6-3 CASSYYDAFNTPNEQFF TGTGCCAGCAGTTATTATGACGCCTTTAATACCCCCAATGAGCAGTTCTTC
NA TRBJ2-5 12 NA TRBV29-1 CSAWRAQETQYF TGCAGCGCCTGGCGTGCCCAAGAGACCCAGTACTTC
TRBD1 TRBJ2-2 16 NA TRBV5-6 CASSARDRGGTGELFF TGTGCCAGCAGCGCCCGGGACAGGGGAGGCACCGGGGAGCTGTTTTTT
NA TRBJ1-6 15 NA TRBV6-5 CASRPTGRYGSPLHF TGTGCCAGCAGGCCGACGGGCCGATATGGATCACCCCTCCACTTT
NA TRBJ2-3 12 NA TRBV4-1 CASSLRGDTQYF TGCGCCAGCAGCCTCAGGGGAGATACGCAGTATTTT
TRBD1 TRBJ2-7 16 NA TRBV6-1 CASSEPRQGLGYEQYF TGTGCCAGCAGCGAACCAAGACAGGGATTGGGGTACGAGCAGTACTTC
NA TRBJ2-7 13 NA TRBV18 CASSATGSYEQYF TGTGCCAGCTCAGCCACAGGGAGCTACGAGCAGTACTTC
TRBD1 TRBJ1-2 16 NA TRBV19 CASSIPRTGGAYGYTF TGTGCCAGTAGTATACCGCGGACAGGGGGCGCCTATGGCTACACCTTC
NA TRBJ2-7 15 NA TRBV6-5 CASSWGRPPLGEQYF TGTGCCAGCAGTTGGGGAAGGCCACCTTTAGGGGAGCAGTACTTC
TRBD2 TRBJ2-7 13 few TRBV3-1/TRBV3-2 CASSQGRERGQYF TGTGCCAGCAGCCAGGGCAGGGAGCGGGGGCAGTACTTC
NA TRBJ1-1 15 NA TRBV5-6 CASTRGVTNPTEAFF TGTGCCAGCACCCGCGGGGTGACAAACCCCACTGAAGCTTTCTTT
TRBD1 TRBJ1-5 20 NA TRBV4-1 CASSQDQTGARGSPNQPQHF TGCGCCAGCAGCCAAGACCAGACAGGGGCCAGGGGGAGCCCCAATCAGCCCCAGCATTTT
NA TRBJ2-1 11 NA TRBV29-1 CSPFLVNEQFF TGCAGCCCCTTTTTGGTGAATGAGCAGTTCTTC
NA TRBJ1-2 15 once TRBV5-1 CASIVAPGAYYGYTF TGCGCCAGCATAGTCGCCCCGGGGGCCTACTATGGCTACACCTTC
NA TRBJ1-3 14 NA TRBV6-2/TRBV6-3 CASSRWDGGNTIYF TGTGCCAGCAGTCGATGGGACGGAGGAAACACCATATATTTT
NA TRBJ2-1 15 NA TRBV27 CASSSDMSSYNEQFF TGTGCCAGCAGTTCGGACATGAGCTCCTACAATGAGCAGTTCTTC
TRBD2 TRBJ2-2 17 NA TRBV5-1 CASSWGRARGSTGELFF TGCGCCAGCAGCTGGGGACGGGCGCGGGGGAGCACCGGGGAGCTGTTTTTT
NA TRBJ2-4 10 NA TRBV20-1 CSARWNIQYF TGCAGTGCTAGATGGAACATTCAGTACTTC
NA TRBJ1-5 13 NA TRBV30 CAWSRGFNQPQHF TGTGCCTGGAGCCGTGGTTTCAATCAGCCCCAGCATTTT
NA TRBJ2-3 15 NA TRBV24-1 CATSDFGGEVDTQYF TGTGCCACCAGTGATTTTGGGGGCGAGGTAGATACGCAGTATTTT
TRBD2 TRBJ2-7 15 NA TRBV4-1 CASSQGSGGGIEQYF TGCGCCAGCAGCCAGGGAAGCGGGGGAGGCATCGAGCAGTACTTC
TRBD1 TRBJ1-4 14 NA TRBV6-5 CALRQQGGNEKLFF TGTGCCCTCAGACAACAGGGGGGTAATGAAAAACTGTTTTTT
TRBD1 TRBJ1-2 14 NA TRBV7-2 CASSSGQQTIGYTF TGTGCCAGCAGCTCGGGACAGCAGACGATCGGCTACACCTTC
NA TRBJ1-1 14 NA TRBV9 CASCKGPGDTEAFF TGTGCCAGCTGTAAAGGGCCGGGGGACACTGAAGCTTTCTTT
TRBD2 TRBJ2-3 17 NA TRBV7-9 CASSRFLSGGGTDTQYF TGTGCCAGCAGCCGTTTCCTTAGCGGGGGTGGCACAGATACGCAGTATTTT
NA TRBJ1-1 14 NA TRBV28 CASSLKGRITEAFF TGTGCCAGCAGTTTGAAGGGGCGCATCACTGAAGCTTTCTTT
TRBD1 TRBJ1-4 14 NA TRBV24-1 CATDRGYGNEKLFF TGTGCCACCGACAGGGGATACGGTAATGAAAAACTGTTTTTT
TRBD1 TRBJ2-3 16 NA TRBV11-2 CASSYSDRGPADTQYF TGTGCCAGCAGCTACTCGGACAGGGGGCCGGCAGATACGCAGTATTTT
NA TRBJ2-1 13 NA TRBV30 CAWSETVSNEQFF TGTGCCTGGAGCGAAACGGTGTCAAATGAGCAGTTCTTC
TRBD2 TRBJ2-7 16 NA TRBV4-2 CASSQDTSGDSYEQYF TGTGCCAGCAGCCAAGATACCAGCGGGGACTCCTACGAGCAGTACTTC
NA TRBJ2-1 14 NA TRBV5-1 CASRKGQTYNEQFF TGCGCCAGCAGGAAAGGACAGACCTACAATGAGCAGTTCTTC
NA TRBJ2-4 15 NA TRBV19 CASTPTGTAKNIQYF TGTGCCAGTACCCCGACAGGAACAGCCAAAAACATTCAGTACTTC
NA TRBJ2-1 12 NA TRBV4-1 CASSRPRGEQFF TGCGCCAGCAGCCGACCAAGGGGTGAGCAGTTCTTC
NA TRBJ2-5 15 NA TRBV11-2 CASSLAGPNQETQYF TGTGCCAGCAGCTTAGCAGGGCCCAACCAAGAGACCCAGTACTTC
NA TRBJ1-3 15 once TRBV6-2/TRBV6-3 CASSEAGDQVDTIYF TGTGCCAGCAGCGAGGCCGGGGACCAGGTGGACACCATATATTTT
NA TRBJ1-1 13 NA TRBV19 CASSMGMGTEAFF TGTGCCAGTAGCATGGGGATGGGCACTGAAGCTTTCTTT